This T cell receptor (beta chain) was captured by sequencing in a study of blood T cells in healthy people across ages. This clonotype was detected only a few times. Its antigen is unknown. Alongside a J-beta primer mix, a sample-barcoded 5' primer served in a second PCR lasting about 7 to 12 cycles. Every cDNA was tagged by a template-switch adaptor with 12 random nucleotides. Each sample provided no less than 2.5 million CDR3-containing paired-end reads. Via MiXCR, TCRdb re-called the 5' RACE reads, giving one row per CDR3 protein. Of around 710,000 distinct CDR3 sequences in the sample, 40% to 45% were seen once. Trimming left V 3 bases short and J 6 bases short, with 10 bases between. This CDR3 is built from 13 residues. Germline V lookup: CDR1 ENHRY, CDR2 SYGVKD. Study-level findings and limits: TCR beta diversity per million T cells fell roughly linearly with age.

The material sequenced was blood. The TCR originated in an older woman in good health. This sequence joins TRBV10-3 and TRBJ2-3, with D possibly TRBD2 on 6 matching bases. In DNA form, the CDR3 reads TGTGCCATCAGTGAATGGGACTCCGATACGCAGTATTTT. Translating it yields CAISEWDSDTQYF.